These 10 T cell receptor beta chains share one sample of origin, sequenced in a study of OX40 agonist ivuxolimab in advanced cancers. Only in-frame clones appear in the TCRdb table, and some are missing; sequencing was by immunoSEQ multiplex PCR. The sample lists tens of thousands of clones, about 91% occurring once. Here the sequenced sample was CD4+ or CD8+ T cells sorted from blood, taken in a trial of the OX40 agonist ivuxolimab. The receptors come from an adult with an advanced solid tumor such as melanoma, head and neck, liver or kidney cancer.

CDR3 nucleotides: TGTGCCAGCAGTCAGTTACAGGGTCGACAGCCCCAGCATTTT. Translation gives CASSQLQGRQPQHF. The chain carries TRBV2 and TRBJ1-5; TRBD1 is a possible D gene (6 bases). The CDR3 has 14 residues. Trimming left V 5 bases short and J 7 bases short, with 15 bases between. The V gene's germline CDR1 is SNHLY and CDR2 FYNNEI.

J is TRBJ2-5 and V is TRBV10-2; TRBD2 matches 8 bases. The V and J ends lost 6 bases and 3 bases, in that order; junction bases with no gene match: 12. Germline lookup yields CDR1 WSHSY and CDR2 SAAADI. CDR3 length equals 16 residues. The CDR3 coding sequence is TGCGCCAGCAGCAGGGAGCGGGGGTTTGTGGAAGAGACCCAGTACTTC. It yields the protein CASSRERGFVEETQYF.

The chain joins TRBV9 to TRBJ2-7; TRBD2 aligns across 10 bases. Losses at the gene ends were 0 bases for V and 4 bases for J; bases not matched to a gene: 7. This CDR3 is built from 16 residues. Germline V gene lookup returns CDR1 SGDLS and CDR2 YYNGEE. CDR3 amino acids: CASSVGSLAGAYEQYF. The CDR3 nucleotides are TGTGCCAGCAGCGTAGGATCTCTAGCGGGAGCGTACGAGCAGTACTTC.

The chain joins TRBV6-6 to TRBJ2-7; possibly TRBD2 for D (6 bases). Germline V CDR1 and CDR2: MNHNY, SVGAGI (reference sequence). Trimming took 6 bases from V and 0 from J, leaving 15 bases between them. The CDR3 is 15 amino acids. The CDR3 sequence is CASSPGRGSSYEQYV. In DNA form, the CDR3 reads TGTGCCAGCAGCCCCGGGCGGGGTAGCTCCTACGAGCAGTACGTC.

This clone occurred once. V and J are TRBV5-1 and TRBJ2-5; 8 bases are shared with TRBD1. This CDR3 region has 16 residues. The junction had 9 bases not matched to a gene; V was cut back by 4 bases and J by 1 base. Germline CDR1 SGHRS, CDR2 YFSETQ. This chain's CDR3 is CASSPRDRRLQETQYF. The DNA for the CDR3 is TGCGCCAGCAGCCCCCGGGACAGGCGTCTCCAAGAGACCCAGTACTTC.

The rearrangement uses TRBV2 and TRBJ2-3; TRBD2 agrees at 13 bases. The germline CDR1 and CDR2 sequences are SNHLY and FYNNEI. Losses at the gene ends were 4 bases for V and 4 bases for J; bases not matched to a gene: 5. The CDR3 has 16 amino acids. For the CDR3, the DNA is TGTGCCAGCAGTGCCGGACTAGCGGGAGTAGCAGATACGCAGTATTTT. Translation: CASSAGLAGVADTQYF.

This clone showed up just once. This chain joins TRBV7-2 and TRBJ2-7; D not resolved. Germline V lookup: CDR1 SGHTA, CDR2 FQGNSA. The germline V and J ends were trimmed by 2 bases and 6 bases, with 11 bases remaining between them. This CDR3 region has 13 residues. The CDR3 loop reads CASSLTGWGEQYF. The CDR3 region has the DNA TGTGCCAGCAGCTTAACGGGTTGGGGCGAGCAGTACTTC.

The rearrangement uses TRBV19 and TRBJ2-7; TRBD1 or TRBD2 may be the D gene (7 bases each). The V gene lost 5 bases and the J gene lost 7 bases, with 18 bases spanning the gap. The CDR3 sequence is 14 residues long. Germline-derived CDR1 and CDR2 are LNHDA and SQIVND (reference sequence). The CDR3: CASSLRTRGGEQYF. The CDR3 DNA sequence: TGTGCCAGTAGTCTCCGGACCAGGGGGGGAGAGCAGTACTTC.

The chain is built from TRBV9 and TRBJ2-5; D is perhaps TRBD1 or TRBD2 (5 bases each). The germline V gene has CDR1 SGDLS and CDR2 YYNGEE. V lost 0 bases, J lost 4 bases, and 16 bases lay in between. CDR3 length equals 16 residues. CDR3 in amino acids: CASSVGGVGPRETQYF. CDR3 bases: TGTGCCAGCAGCGTAGGGGGTGTGGGACCACGAGAGACCCAGTACTTC. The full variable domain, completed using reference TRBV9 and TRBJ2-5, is DSGVTQTPKHLITATGQRVTLRCSPRSGDLSVYWYQQSLDQGLQFLIQYYNGEERAKGNILERFSAQQFPDLHSELNLSSLELGDSALYFCASSVGGVGPRETQYFGPGTRLLVL.

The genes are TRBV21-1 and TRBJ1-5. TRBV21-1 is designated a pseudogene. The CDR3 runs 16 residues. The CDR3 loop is CASSAPPGTVNQPQHF. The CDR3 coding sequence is TGTGCCAGCAGCGCACCCCCCGGGACGGTTAATCAGCCCCAGCATTTT.